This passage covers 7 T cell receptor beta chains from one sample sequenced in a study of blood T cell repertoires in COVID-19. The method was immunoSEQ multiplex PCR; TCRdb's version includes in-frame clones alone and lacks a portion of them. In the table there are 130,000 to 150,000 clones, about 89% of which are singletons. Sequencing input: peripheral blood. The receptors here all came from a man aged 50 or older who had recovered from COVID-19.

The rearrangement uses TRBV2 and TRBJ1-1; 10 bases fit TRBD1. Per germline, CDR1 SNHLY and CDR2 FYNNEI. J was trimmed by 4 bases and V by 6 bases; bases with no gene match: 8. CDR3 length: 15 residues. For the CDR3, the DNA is TGTGCCAGCAGCTTAACCGGGACAGGGGCCACTGAAGCTTTCTTT. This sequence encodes CASSLTGTGATEAFF. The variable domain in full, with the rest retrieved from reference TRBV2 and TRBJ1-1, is EPEVTQTPSHQVTQMGQEVILRCVPISNHLYFYWYRQILGQKVEFLVSFYNNEISEKSEIFDDQFSVERPDGSNFTLKIRSTKLEDSAMYFCASSLTGTGATEAFFGQGTRLTVV.

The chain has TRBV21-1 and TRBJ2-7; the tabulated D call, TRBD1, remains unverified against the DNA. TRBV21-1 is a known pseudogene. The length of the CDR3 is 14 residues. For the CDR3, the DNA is TGTGCCAGCAGTTCCGGGACAGGCTCCTACGAGCAGTACTTC. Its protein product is CASSSGTGSYEQYF.

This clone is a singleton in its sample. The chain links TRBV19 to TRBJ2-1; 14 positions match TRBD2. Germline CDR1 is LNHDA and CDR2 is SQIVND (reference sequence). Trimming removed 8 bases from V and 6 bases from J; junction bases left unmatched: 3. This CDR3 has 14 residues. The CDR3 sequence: CASRLAGGPNEQFF. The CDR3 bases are TGTGCCAGTCGACTAGCGGGGGGGCCCAATGAGCAGTTCTTC.

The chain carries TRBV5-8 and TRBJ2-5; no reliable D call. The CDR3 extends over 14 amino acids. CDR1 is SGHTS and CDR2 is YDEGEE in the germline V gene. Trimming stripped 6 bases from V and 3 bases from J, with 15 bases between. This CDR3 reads CASTHKNREETQYF. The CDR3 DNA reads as TGTGCCAGCACCCACAAAAACAGAGAAGAGACCCAGTACTTC. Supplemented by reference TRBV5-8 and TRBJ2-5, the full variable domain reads EAGVTQSPTHLIKTRGQQATLRCSPISGHTSVYWYQQALGLGLQFLLWYDEGEERNRGNFPPRFSGRQFPNYSSELNVNALELEDSALYLCASTHKNREETQYFGPGTRLLVL.

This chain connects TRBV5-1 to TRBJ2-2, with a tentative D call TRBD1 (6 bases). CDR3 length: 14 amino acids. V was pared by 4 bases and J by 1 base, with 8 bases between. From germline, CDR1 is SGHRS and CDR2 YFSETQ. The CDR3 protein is CASSPGQNTGELFF. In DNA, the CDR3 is TGCGCCAGCAGCCCGGGACAGAACACCGGGGAGCTGTTTTTT.

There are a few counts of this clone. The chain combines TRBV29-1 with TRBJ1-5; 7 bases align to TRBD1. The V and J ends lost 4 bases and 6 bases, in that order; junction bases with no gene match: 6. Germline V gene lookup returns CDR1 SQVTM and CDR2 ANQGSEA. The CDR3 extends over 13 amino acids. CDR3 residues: CSVAPGQSQPQHF. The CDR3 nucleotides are TGCAGCGTTGCTCCGGGACAGTCTCAGCCCCAGCATTTT.

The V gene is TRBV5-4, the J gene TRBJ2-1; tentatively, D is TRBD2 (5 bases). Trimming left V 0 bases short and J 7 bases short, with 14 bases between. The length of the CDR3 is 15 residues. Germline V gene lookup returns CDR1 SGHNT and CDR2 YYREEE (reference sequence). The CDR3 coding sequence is TGTGCCAGCAGCTTGGCCGGAGGATCCGCGAATGAGCAGTTCTTC. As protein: CASSLAGGSANEQFF.